Listed here are 29 T cell receptor beta chains from one sample, sequenced in a study of Ad26.COV2.S vaccination and SARS-CoV-2 variants. Sequenced by immunoSEQ multiplex PCR; TCRdb stores in-frame clones only, minus some. The table lists approximately 350,000 clones, roughly 85% of them singletons, with approximately 7.8% in the top ten. Treatment defined: some 19 received Ad26.COV2.S at low or high dose, single or two shots; about 5 received placebo; per-sample allocation not given. Material that was analyzed had been drawn on day 63 after the first vaccine or placebo injection. The specimen was peripheral blood, collected in a trial of Ad26.COV2.S vaccine versus placebo. The receptors derive from a person aged 18 to 65 who received the Ad26.COV2.S COVID-19 vaccine or a placebo.

The V call is TRBV6-5, the J call TRBJ2-7, with 8 bases matching TRBD1. There are 14 residues in the CDR3. Trimming took 11 bases from V and 3 from J; bases not matched to a gene: 12. The V gene's germline CDR1 is MNHEY and CDR2 SVGAGI. In DNA form, the CDR3 reads TGTGCCGGCTCCGGACAGGGAATAGGCTACGAGCAGTACTTC. Translating it yields CAGSGQGIGYEQYF.

This clone was detected only once. The chain's CDR3 is CASSTDRGVLAGELFF. The DNA of the CDR3 is TGTGCCAGCAGTACCGACAGGGGTGTGTTGGCCGGGGAGCTGTTTTTT. The chain carries TRBV6-2 or TRBV6-3 and TRBJ2-2; 8 bases match TRBD1. In germline, CDR1 is MNHEY, CDR2 SVGEGT. V dropped 5 bases and J dropped 6; count of bases not matched to a gene: 11. The CDR3 spans 16 residues.

The V and J genes are TRBV7-3 and TRBJ1-1; 7 positions agree with TRBD1. The germline gives CDR1 SGHTA, CDR2 FQGTGA. The CDR3 is made up of 14 amino acids. V was pared by 2 bases and J by 4 bases, with 4 bases of the junction left unmatched. The CDR3 nucleotides are TGTGCCAGCAGCTTATTTAGGGGGCGCACTGAAGCTTTCTTT. This sequence encodes CASSLFRGRTEAFF.

The V call is TRBV10-3, the J call TRBJ2-7; 10 bases align to TRBD1. The V segment lost 3 bases and the J segment 2 bases; nucleotides outside the gene matches: 4. Germline V gene sequence: CDR1 ENHRY, CDR2 SYGVKD. CDR3 length equals 15 residues. CDR3 region: CAISDPTGGPYEQYF. The CDR3 bases are TGTGCCATCAGTGACCCGACAGGGGGCCCCTACGAGCAGTACTTC.

The chain recombines TRBV28 with TRBJ2-7; 8 positions agree with TRBD1. V was pared by 6 bases and J by 2 bases, with 3 bases of the junction left unmatched. CDR1 MDHEN and CDR2 SYDVKM come from the germline V gene. The CDR3 covers 13 residues. CDR3: CASRRTGTYEQYF. CDR3 sequence (DNA): TGTGCCAGCAGACGGACAGGGACCTACGAGCAGTACTTC.

The CDR3 here is CASRHDGTGRAEAFF. In nucleotides, the CDR3 is TGTGCCAGCAGGCACGACGGGACAGGGAGAGCTGAAGCTTTCTTT. The chain carries TRBV6-5 and TRBJ1-1; TRBD1 aligns across 9 bases. This CDR3 has 15 residues. After removal of 6 bases from V and 6 bases from J, the junction contained 11 bases not matched to a gene. Germline V gene sequence: CDR1 MNHEY, CDR2 SVGAGI.

V gene TRBV20-1 combines with J gene TRBJ1-2, with D unclear. This CDR3 spans 10 amino acids. From germline, CDR1 is DFQATT and CDR2 SNEGSKA (reference sequence). Trimming shortened V by 3 bases and J by 2 bases, and 1 base separated the two germline ends. Here the CDR3 reads CSASNYGYTF. CDR3 coding DNA: TGCAGTGCTAGCAACTATGGCTACACCTTC.

The V gene is TRBV28, the J gene TRBJ1-2; D unclear. This CDR3 region has 13 residues. Trimming shortened V by 3 bases and J by 4 bases, and 9 bases separated the two germline ends. CDR1 and CDR2 (germline): MDHEN, SYDVKM. CDR3 sequence reads: CASSLSRFYGYTF. The CDR3 nucleotides are TGTGCCAGCAGTTTGTCCCGATTCTATGGCTACACCTTC.

On this clone: This sample also contains other DNA sequences that code for the same CDR3. The V gene is TRBV19, the J gene TRBJ1-2; D ambiguous. V was pared by 5 bases and J by 4 bases, with 8 bases between. CDR1 is LNHDA, CDR2 SQIVND, per germline (reference sequence). CDR3 size: 12 residues. The CDR3 loop is CASSWVTYGYTF. The CDR3 nucleotides are TGTGCCAGTAGTTGGGTAACCTATGGCTACACCTTC.

J is TRBJ2-3 and V is TRBV7-3; 8 bases map to TRBD1. The CDR3 loop spans 15 amino acids. Unmatched junction bases numbered 7, after V lost 1 base and J lost 7 bases. The germline V gene encodes CDR1 SGHTA and CDR2 FQGTGA. The CDR3 DNA reads TGTGCCAGCAGCTTAAGGGTGGACAGGGTCCATACGCAGTATTTT. Translation: CASSLRVDRVHTQYF.

The chain couples TRBV30 to TRBJ1-1; 7 nucleotides align to TRBD1. The V gene end was trimmed by 4 bases and the J gene end by 1 base; junction bases not matched to a gene: 12. Germline loops: CDR1 GTSNPN, CDR2 SVGIG (reference sequence). The CDR3 runs 16 residues. The CDR3 DNA reads TGTGCCTGGATGAAAGGACAGGTGTTGAAGAACACTGAAGCTTTCTTT. This encodes CAWMKGQVLKNTEAFF. The full variable domain, its missing parts supplied by reference TRBV30 and TRBJ1-1, is SQTIHQWPATLVQPVGSPLSLECTVEGTSNPNLYWYRQAAGRGLQLLFYSVGIGQISSEVPQNLSASRPQDRQFILSSKKLLLSDSGFYLCAWMKGQVLKNTEAFFGQGTRLTVV.

The CDR3 nucleotides are TGTGCCAGCAGTGGGCTGGACAATTTGGATACGCAGTATTTT. Amino acids: CASSGLDNLDTQYF. The chain uses TRBV25-1 and TRBJ2-3; D is possibly TRBD1 (5 bases). V was pared by 4 bases and J by 6 bases, with 14 bases between. Germline lookup yields CDR1 MGHDK and CDR2 SYGVNS. The CDR3 length is 14 residues. Together with reference TRBV25-1 and TRBJ2-3, the CDR3 gives the full variable domain: EADIYQTPRYLVIGTGKKITLECSQTMGHDKMYWYQQDPGMELHLIHYSYGVNSTEKGDLSSESTVSRIRTEHFPLTLESARPSHTSQYLCASSGLDNLDTQYFGPGTRLTVL.

The chain carries TRBV9 and TRBJ2-7, with 9 bases aligning to TRBD1. The CDR3 extends over 15 amino acids. Losses at the gene ends were 4 bases for V and 2 bases for J; bases not matched to a gene: 7. Per germline, CDR1 SGDLS and CDR2 YYNGEE. CDR3 residues: CASSPGTGQPYEQYF. Written as DNA, the CDR3 is TGTGCCAGCAGCCCAGGGACAGGGCAACCCTACGAGCAGTACTTC.

This sequence joins TRBV6-7 and TRBJ2-7, with D perhaps TRBD2 (5 bases). TRBV6-7 is an ORF for which the function is uncertain. The V gene lost 1 base and the J gene lost 3 bases, with 25 bases spanning the gap. The CDR3 has 19 residues. Written as DNA, the CDR3 is TGTGCCAGCAGTTACTTCATCCTGATCGAGGCGGGCCCCCACTACGAGCAGTACTTC. It specifies CASSYFILIEAGPHYEQYF.

The J gene is TRBJ1-1, the V gene TRBV7-9; D possibly corresponds to TRBD1 (5 bases). The CDR3 runs to 16 residues. The germline gives CDR1 SEHNR, CDR2 FQNEAQ (reference sequence). Trimming stripped 0 bases from V and 6 bases from J, with 17 bases between. The CDR3 DNA is TGTGCCAGCAGCTTAGCCTGGGCCCCTGGGGGGGCTGAAGCTTTCTTT. It codes for CASSLAWAPGGAEAFF. The variable domain in full, completed from reference TRBV7-9 and TRBJ1-1, reads DTGVSQNPRHKITKRGQNVTFRCDPISEHNRLYWYRQTLGQGPEFLTYFQNEAQLEKSRLLSDRFSAERPKGSFSTLEIQRTEQGDSAMYLCASSLAWAPGGAEAFFGQGTRLTVV.

The chain combines TRBV4-1 with TRBJ2-1; possible D gene TRBD2, 6 bases. The CDR3 has 14 amino acids. Trimming removed 4 bases at V and 8 bases at J, with 15 bases between. Germline assignment: CDR1 MGHRA and CDR2 YSYEKL. The CDR3 region is CASSLLAFIDEQFF. As DNA, the CDR3 is TGCGCCAGCAGCCTCCTAGCGTTCATCGATGAGCAGTTCTTC.

The chain recombines TRBV30 with TRBJ2-7, with D possibly TRBD1 on 6 matching bases. V was clipped by 5 bases and J by 1 base, with 21 bases between them. This CDR3 region has 16 residues. CDR1 and CDR2 (germline): GTSNPN, SVGIG (reference sequence). Written as DNA, the CDR3 is TGTGCCTGGGGCCGGATTAGGGGGAACCCATCCTACGAGCAGTACTTC. The encoded protein is CAWGRIRGNPSYEQYF.

V and J are TRBV19 and TRBJ2-7; D could derive from TRBD1 or TRBD2 (5 bases each). The germline V gene has CDR1 LNHDA and CDR2 SQIVND (reference sequence). V was pared by 4 bases and J by 7 bases, with 8 bases between. The CDR3 has 11 amino acids. Here the CDR3 reads CASSNWGEQYF. The CDR3 DNA reads as TGTGCCAGTAGTAATTGGGGGGAGCAGTACTTC.

This chain links TRBV6-5 with TRBJ2-5; D is uncertain. This CDR3 contains 13 residues. The germline V gene encodes CDR1 MNHEY and CDR2 SVGAGI. Trimming took off 6 bases at V and 4 bases at J, with 12 bases between the two ends. The CDR3 sequence is CASSLNEGETQYF. CDR3 DNA sequence: TGTGCCAGCAGCCTAAACGAAGGAGAGACCCAGTACTTC.

This rearrangement joins TRBV7-9 to TRBJ2-1; the match to TRBD2 covers 12 bases. V shed 4 bases and J 5 bases; nucleotides not matched to a gene: 12. The CDR3 is 18 amino acids. Per germline, CDR1 SEHNR and CDR2 FQNEAQ (reference sequence). The CDR3 region is CASSSTLLTSGSHNEQFF. The DNA for the CDR3 is TGTGCCAGCAGCTCTACTCTCTTGACTAGCGGGAGTCACAATGAGCAGTTCTTC.

Concerning this clone: One junction end disagrees with the germline gene, perhaps due to a read error. V usage is TRBV5-1 and J usage is TRBJ1-5; D not resolved. The CDR3 runs 15 residues. The germline V gene has CDR1 SGHRS and CDR2 YFSETQ. This CDR3 is CASSLWPGSNQSQHF. CDR3 coding DNA: TGCGCCAGCAGCTTGTGGCCCGGGAGCAATCAGTCCCAGCATTTT.

The V gene is TRBV24-1, the J gene TRBJ1-3, with D hard to call. This CDR3 has 13 amino acids. V was trimmed by 9 bases and J by 0 bases, leaving 8 bases between them. Germline CDR1 and CDR2: KGHDR and SFDVKD. The CDR3 DNA follows: TGTGCCACCTCCAGCGACTCTGGAAACACCATATATTTT. Protein product: CATSSDSGNTIYF.

The chain has TRBV10-1 and TRBJ2-1; the match to TRBD2 covers 10 bases. Germline CDR1 is WNHNN and CDR2 is SYGVQD (reference sequence). Germline trimming cut 5 bases from V and 9 bases from J; bases unmatched to any gene: 16. This CDR3 has 17 amino acids. CDR3 residues: CASSSIRTGTSVGEQFF. In nucleotides, the CDR3 is TGCGCCAGCAGTTCGATACGTACCGGGACTAGCGTTGGTGAGCAGTTCTTC.

V usage is TRBV6-4 and J usage is TRBJ2-7; no firm D call. The ends were cut back, 8 bases at V and 3 bases at J, with 14 bases in the middle. The CDR3 runs to 13 residues. Germline CDR1 MRHNA, CDR2 SNTAGT. CDR3 region: CASLKPTGYEQYF. The CDR3 DNA reads as TGTGCCAGCCTCAAACCGACGGGCTACGAGCAGTACTTC.

V gene TRBV19 combines with J gene TRBJ1-1; D not certain. Trimming removed 10 bases from V and 1 base from J, with 13 bases in between. CDR3 length equals 13 residues. From germline, CDR1 is LNHDA and CDR2 SQIVND (reference sequence). The CDR3: CATRTAGNTEAFF. The CDR3 DNA is TGTGCCACCCGGACGGCGGGGAACACTGAAGCTTTCTTT.

About this clone: A junction boundary mismatches the germline segment, possibly from a read error. The chain joins TRBV6-5 to TRBJ1-2; D unresolved. CDR1 is MNHEY and CDR2 is SVGAGI in the germline V gene. This CDR3 spans 14 amino acids. The CDR3 region has the DNA TGTGCCAGCAGATACTGGGAGGGCACCTATGGCTACACCTTC. It yields the protein CASRYWEGTYGYTF.

The CDR3: CASSSLAVQETQYF. CDR3 nucleotide sequence: TGTGCCAGCAGCTCCTTAGCGGTCCAAGAGACCCAGTACTTC. The chain employs TRBV7-2 and TRBJ2-5, with D possibly TRBD2 on 6 matching bases. The CDR3 spans 14 residues. Germline-derived CDR1 and CDR2 are SGHTA and FQGNSA. V lost 4 bases to trimming and J lost 1 base, with 10 bases between them.

Only one count was recorded for this clone. V usage is TRBV5-1 and J usage is TRBJ2-1, with 9 bases lining up with TRBD1. Germline V gene sequence: CDR1 SGHRS, CDR2 YFSETQ. Losses at the gene ends were 0 bases for V and 9 bases for J; bases not matched to a gene: 7. This CDR3 spans 15 amino acids. Here the CDR3 DNA reads TGCGCCAGCAGCTTGGAAGGGACAGGGTTAGGTGAGCAGTTCTTC. The encoded protein is CASSLEGTGLGEQFF.

This chain uses TRBV4-1 with TRBJ2-5; 7 nucleotides agree with TRBD2. Germline-derived CDR1 and CDR2 are MGHRA and YSYEKL. This CDR3 has 15 residues. J lost 5 bases, V lost 4 bases, and 10 bases had no gene match. The CDR3: CASSPGTTARETQYF. DNA of the CDR3: TGCGCCAGCAGCCCGGGGACTACCGCCCGGGAGACCCAGTACTTC.